The clone carrying this TCR beta chain has a handful of counts. Its antigen remains unknown. This CDR3 region has 15 residues. Trimming removed 4 bases from V and 1 base from J; junction bases left unmatched: 6. Per the germline V gene, CDR1 is LGHNA and CDR2 is YNFKEQ. The sample belongs to a study of cytomegalovirus exposure and HLA in healthy donors. Notes on the study in general: Most TCR beta V segments were productive about 90% or about 30% of the time in an earlier analysis. Presence/absence comparisons presumed near-even sequencing depth among donors.

Although they were nominally healthy when sampled, donors likely had unrecorded immune exposures. PCR employed 60 Vbeta and 13 Jbeta primers. Per the original data handling: In a later analysis, 80 million or so unique TCR beta chains included roughly 11 million shared by two or more donors. Here immunoSEQ multiplex PCR was the method, and the copy in TCRdb shows in-frame clones only, minus some. That table supplies the V and J calls and clone size; D and trimming were determined from the DNA. Of about 180,000 clones in the sample, roughly 80% are singletons; the top ten hold roughly 4.9%. Sequenced material: PBMCs. This TCR was sampled from a woman between 18 and 30 years old in good health and CMV-seropositive. The rearrangement links TRBV4-2 to TRBJ1-1; 7 bases agree with TRBD1. CDR3 loop: CASSRETGSNTEAFF. CDR3 sequence (DNA): TGTGCCAGCAGCCGCGAGACAGGGTCGAACACTGAAGCTTTCTTT.